The sequence of this T cell receptor (beta chain) was determined in a study of blood T cell repertoires in COVID-19. The overall study: Donors in the United States, Italy and Spain gave samples during acute or convalescent COVID-19. T cells, B-cell-depleted T cells, or PBMCs provided the cDNA or gDNA that served as material.

Looked up from germline, CDR1 is KGHSH and CDR2 is LQKENI. V lost 3 bases to trimming and J lost 4 bases, with 13 bases between them. The CDR3 loop spans 15 amino acids. Per the authors' pipeline: How many nucleated cells were present was estimated from reference gene primer amplification. TCRdb's table, derived via immunoSEQ multiplex PCR, lists solely in-frame clones and lacks some. V and J calls and clone size are given by that table; D and trimming were obtained from the DNA. The sample gives approximately 37,000 clones, about 88% of which show up once; 15% to 20% is in the top ten. The source of this sequence is a middle-aged man in a cohort sampled during active COVID-19. What was sequenced was peripheral blood. The chain links TRBV18 to TRBJ1-5; a weak D match, TRBD1 (6 bases). The DNA of the CDR3 is TGTGCCAGCTCACCGGGGGGGCCGGAGAATCAGCCCCAGCATTTT. Encoded protein: CASSPGGPENQPQHF.